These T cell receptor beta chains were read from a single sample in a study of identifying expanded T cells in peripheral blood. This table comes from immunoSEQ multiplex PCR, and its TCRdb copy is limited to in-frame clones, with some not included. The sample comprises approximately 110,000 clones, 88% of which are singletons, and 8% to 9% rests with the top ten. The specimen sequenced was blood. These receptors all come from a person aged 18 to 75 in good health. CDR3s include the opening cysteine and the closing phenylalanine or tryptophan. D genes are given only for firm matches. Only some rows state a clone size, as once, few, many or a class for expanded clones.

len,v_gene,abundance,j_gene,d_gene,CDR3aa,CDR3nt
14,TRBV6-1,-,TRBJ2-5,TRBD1,CASNLNRGRETQYF,TGTGCCAGCAATTTAAACAGGGGTCGGGAGACCCAGTACTTC
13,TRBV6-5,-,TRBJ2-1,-,CASSSGSYNEQFF,TGTGCCAGTTCCTCGGGGTCCTACAATGAGCAGTTCTTC
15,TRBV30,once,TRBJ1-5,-,CAWKPSPGESQPQHF,TGTGCCTGGAAACCTAGTCCGGGGGAAAGTCAGCCCCAGCATTTT
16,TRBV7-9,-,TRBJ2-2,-,CASSPETGSNTGELFF,TGTGCCAGCAGCCCCGAGACAGGTTCGAACACCGGGGAGCTGTTTTTT
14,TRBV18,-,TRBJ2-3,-,CASSPPAGSDTQYF,TGTGCCAGCTCACCCCCGGCGGGATCAGATACGCAGTATTTT
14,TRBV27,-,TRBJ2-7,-,CASNPWGNTYEQYF,TGTGCCAGCAACCCTTGGGGGAATACCTACGAGCAGTACTTC
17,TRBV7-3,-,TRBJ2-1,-,CASSLGLAVSSYNEQFF,TGTGCCAGCAGCTTAGGGCTGGCTGTAAGCTCCTACAATGAGCAGTTCTTC
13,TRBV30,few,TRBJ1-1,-,CAWSVHENTEAFF,TGTGCCTGGAGTGTACACGAGAACACTGAAGCTTTCTTT
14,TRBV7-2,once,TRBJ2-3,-,CASSTPWGRDTQYF,TGTGCCAGCAGCACTCCCTGGGGCCGGGATACGCAGTATTTT
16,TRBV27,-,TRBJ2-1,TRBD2,CASRAAGAFKPNEQFF,TGTGCCAGCAGGGCAGCGGGAGCCTTTAAGCCCAATGAGCAGTTCTTC
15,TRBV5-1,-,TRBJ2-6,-,CASSLGGRGANVLTF,TGCGCCAGCAGCTTGGGGGGACGTGGGGCCAACGTCCTGACTTTC
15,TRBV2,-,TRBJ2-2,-,CASSWGTTSSGELFF,TGTGCCAGCAGTTGGGGCACGACAAGTTCCGGGGAGCTGTTTTTT
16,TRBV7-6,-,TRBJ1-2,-,CASSLAPGFIGEGYTF,TGTGCCAGCAGCTTAGCCCCAGGGTTCATCGGGGAAGGCTACACCTTC
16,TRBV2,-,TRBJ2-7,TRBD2,CASMGWGTSGSYEQYF,TGTGCCAGCATGGGATGGGGGACTAGCGGGAGTTACGAGCAGTACTTC
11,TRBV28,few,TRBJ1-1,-,CASRRTREAFF,TGTGCCAGCAGGCGCACGCGGGAAGCTTTCTTT
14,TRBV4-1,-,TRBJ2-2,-,CASSQYLWTGELFF,TGCGCCAGCAGCCAATACTTGTGGACCGGGGAGCTGTTTTTT
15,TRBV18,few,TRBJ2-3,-,CASSATSSFTDTQYF,TGTGCCAGCTCAGCGACTAGTAGCTTCACAGATACGCAGTATTTT
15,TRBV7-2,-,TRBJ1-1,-,CASSPTLAGNTEAFF,TGTGCCAGCAGCCCCACACTAGCAGGGAATACTGAAGCTTTCTTT
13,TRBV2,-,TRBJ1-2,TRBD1,CASVRGQGDGYTF,TGTGCCAGCGTCAGGGGACAGGGTGACGGCTACACCTTC
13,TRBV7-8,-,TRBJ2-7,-,CASSLVGGAVQYF,TGTGCCAGCAGCTTAGTTGGGGGCGCAGTGCAGTACTTC
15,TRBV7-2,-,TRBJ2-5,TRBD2,CASRFGGRVQETQYF,TGTGCCAGCAGATTTGGAGGGAGGGTCCAAGAGACCCAGTACTTC
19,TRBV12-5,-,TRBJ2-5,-,CASGLVRDGFGFSQETQYF,TGTGCTAGTGGTTTGGTACGTGACGGGTTTGGATTTTCGCAAGAGACCCAGTACTTC
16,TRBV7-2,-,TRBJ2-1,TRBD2,CASSLIGTSGENEQFF,TGTGCCAGCAGCTTAATAGGGACTAGCGGGGAGAATGAGCAGTTCTTC
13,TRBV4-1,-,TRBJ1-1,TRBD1,CASSHRQGTEAFF,TGCGCCAGCAGCCACAGACAGGGGACTGAAGCTTTCTTT
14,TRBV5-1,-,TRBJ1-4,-,CASSLAGNNEKLFF,TGCGCCAGCAGCTTGGCAGGAAATAATGAAAAACTGTTTTTT
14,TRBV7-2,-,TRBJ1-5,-,CASSLLGPGQPQHF,TGTGCCAGCAGCTTATTGGGCCCGGGACAGCCCCAGCATTTT
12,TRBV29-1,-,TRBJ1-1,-,CSVGRMNTEAFF,TGCAGCGTTGGACGGATGAACACTGAAGCTTTCTTT
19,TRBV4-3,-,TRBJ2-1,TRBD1,CASSQDYGQGIGSYNEQFF,TGCGCCAGCAGCCAAGACTATGGACAGGGGATAGGGTCCTACAATGAGCAGTTCTTC
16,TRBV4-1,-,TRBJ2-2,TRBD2,CASSLGLAGGAGELFF,TGCGCCAGCAGCCTGGGACTCGCGGGGGGGGCCGGGGAGCTGTTTTTT
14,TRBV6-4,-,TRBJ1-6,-,CASSPTGRGSPLHF,TGTGCCAGCAGCCCGACAGGTCGAGGGTCACCCCTCCACTTT
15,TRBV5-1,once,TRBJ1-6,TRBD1,CASSDGQGGNSPLHF,TGCGCCAGCAGCGACGGACAGGGAGGGAATTCACCCCTCCACTTT
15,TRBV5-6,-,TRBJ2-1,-,CASSPRGASYNEQFF,TGTGCCAGCAGCCCCCGGGGGGCCTCTTACAATGAGCAGTTCTTC
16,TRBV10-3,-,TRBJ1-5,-,CATSAGGSYSNQPQHF,TGTGCCACCTCGGCCGGGGGTTCTTATAGCAATCAGCCCCAGCATTTT
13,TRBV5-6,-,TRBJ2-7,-,CASSRSENREQYF,TGTGCCAGCAGCCGCAGCGAAAATAGGGAGCAGTACTTC
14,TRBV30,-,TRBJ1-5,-,CAWSGLLSNQPQHF,TGTGCCTGGAGTGGACTTCTTAGCAATCAGCCCCAGCATTTT
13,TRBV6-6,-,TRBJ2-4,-,CATLPPAKNIQYF,TGTGCCACCCTTCCCCCGGCCAAAAACATTCAGTACTTC
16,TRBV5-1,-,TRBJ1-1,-,CASSLERGHFNTEAFF,TGCGCCAGCAGCTTGGAAAGGGGACACTTCAACACTGAAGCTTTCTTT
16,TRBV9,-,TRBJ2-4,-,CASSVGAGHTKNIQYF,TGTGCCAGCAGCGTAGGCGCGGGGCATACCAAAAACATTCAGTACTTC
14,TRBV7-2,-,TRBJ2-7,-,CASSSRRSSYEQYF,TGTGCCAGCAGTTCACGGCGGAGCTCCTACGAGCAGTACTTC
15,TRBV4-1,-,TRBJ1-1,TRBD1,CASSQDRSGGTEAFF,TGCGCCAGCAGCCAAGATAGGTCAGGGGGCACTGAAGCTTTCTTT
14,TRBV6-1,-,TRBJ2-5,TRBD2,CASDSGGAPETQYF,TGTGCCAGCGATAGCGGGGGGGCCCCAGAGACCCAGTACTTC
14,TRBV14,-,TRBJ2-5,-,CASSDGGREETQYF,TGTGCCAGCAGCGACGGGGGTCGGGAAGAGACCCAGTACTTC
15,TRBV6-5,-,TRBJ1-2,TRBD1,CASSYAGTGYYGYTF,TGTGCCAGCAGTTACGCCGGGACAGGGTACTATGGCTACACCTTC
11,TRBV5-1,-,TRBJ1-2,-,CASRGDYGYTF,TGCGCCAGCAGGGGGGACTATGGCTACACCTTC
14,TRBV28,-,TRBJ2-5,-,CASSFLSGVTTQYF,TGTGCCAGCAGTTTTCTAAGCGGCGTTACGACCCAGTACTTC
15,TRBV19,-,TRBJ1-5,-,CASSIVLGYNQPQHF,TGTGCCAGTAGTATAGTTCTGGGCTACAATCAGCCCCAGCATTTT
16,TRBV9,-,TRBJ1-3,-,CASSVGGGAPGNTIYF,TGTGCCAGCAGCGTAGGGGGGGGCGCCCCTGGAAACACCATATATTTT
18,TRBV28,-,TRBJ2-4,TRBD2,CASSARLAGVVAKNIQYF,TGTGCCAGCAGTGCCAGACTAGCGGGAGTGGTAGCCAAAAACATTCAGTACTTC